This T cell receptor beta chain was captured in a study of blood T cell repertoires in COVID-19. The data were produced by immunoSEQ multiplex PCR, yet TCRdb's version contains in-frame clones alone and is incomplete. The table has 95,000 to 150,000 clones, approximately 80% seen once. Input material: peripheral blood. The TCR comes from a human donor in a cohort sampled during active COVID-19.

The CDR3 bases are TGTGCCAGCAGTGTTGGGACTAGCACAGATACGCAGTATTTT. Translating it yields CASSVGTSTDTQYF. The chain carries TRBV3-1 (or the pseudogene TRBV3-2) and TRBJ2-3; a possible D gene is TRBD2 (6 bases). The V and J ends lost 6 bases and 0 bases respectively, with 10 bases between them. CDR3 size: 14 residues. Per germline, CDR1 LGHDT and CDR2 YNNKEL (reference sequence).